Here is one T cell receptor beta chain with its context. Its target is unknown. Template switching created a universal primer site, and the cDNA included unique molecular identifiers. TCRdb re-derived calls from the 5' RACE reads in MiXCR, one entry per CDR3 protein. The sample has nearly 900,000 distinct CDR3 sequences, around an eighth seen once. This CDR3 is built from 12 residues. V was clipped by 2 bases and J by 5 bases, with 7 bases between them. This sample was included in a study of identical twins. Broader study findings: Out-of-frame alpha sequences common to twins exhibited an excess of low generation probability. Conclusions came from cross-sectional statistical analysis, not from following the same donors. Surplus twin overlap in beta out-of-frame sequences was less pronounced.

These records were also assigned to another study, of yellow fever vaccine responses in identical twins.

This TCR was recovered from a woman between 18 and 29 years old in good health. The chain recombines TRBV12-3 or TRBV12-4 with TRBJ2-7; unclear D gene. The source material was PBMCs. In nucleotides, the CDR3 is TGTGCCAGCAGTTTATTCCTCCACGAGCAGTACTTC. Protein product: CASSLFLHEQYF.